The sample holds a few counts of the clone carrying this T cell receptor beta chain. Its specificity is unknown. Germline loops: CDR1 DFQATT, CDR2 SNEGSKA (reference sequence). The V and J ends lost 7 bases and 4 bases, in that order; junction bases with no gene match: 6. The CDR3 runs to 14 residues. The data were taken from a study of CD8 T cells in ankylosing spondylitis. Quantitative 5'-RACE with molecular barcodes generated TCR beta libraries. MiXCR was run by TCRdb on the 5' RACE reads, yielding one entry per CDR3 protein. The table lists about 170,000 distinct CDR3 sequences, about a sixth of them singletons, with approximately 7.6% in the top ten. Study-level points and caveats: A TCR beta motif made of about 8 highly homologous variants seemed typical of ankylosing spondylitis blood. Disease-linked clones bore a CD8+ phenotype and were relatively rare in peripheral blood. Significantly higher representation of disease-linked clones was reported for matched ankylosing spondylitis synovial fluid.

The chain links TRBV20-1 to TRBJ2-3, with TRBD2 matching over 12 bases. The sample was blood, either unsorted or a sorted T cell fraction (not recorded which). This TCR derives from a male donor with ankylosing spondylitis or in good health (not recorded which). The CDR3, as DNA: TGCAGTGTGTCGACTAGCGGGAGATCAGATACGCAGTATTTT. Protein sequence: CSVSTSGRSDTQYF.